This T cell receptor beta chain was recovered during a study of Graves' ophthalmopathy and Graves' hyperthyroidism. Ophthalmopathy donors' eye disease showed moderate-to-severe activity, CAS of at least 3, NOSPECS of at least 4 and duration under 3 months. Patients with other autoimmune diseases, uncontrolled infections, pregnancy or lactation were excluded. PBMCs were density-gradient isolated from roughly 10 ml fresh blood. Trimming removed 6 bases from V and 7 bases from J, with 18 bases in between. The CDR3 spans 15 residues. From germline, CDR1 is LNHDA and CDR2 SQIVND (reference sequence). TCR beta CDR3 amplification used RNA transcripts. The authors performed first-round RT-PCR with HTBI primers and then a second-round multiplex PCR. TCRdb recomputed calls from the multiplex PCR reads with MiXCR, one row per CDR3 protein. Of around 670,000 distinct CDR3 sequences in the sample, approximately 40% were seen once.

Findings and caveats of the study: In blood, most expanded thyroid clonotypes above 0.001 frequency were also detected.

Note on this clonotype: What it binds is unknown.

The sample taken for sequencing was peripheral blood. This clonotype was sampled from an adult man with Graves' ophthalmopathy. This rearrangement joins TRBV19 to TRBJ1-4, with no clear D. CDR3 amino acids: CASSPPGRGGEKLFF. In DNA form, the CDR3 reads TGTGCCAGTAGCCCCCCTGGTCGGGGAGGTGAAAAACTGTTTTTT. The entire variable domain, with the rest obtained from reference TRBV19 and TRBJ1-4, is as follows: DGGITQSPKYLFRKEGQNVTLSCEQNLNHDAMYWYRQDPGQGLRLIYYSQIVNDFQKGDIAEGYSVSREKKESFPLTVTSAQKNPTAFYLCASSPPGRGGEKLFFGSGTQLSVL.